This TCR beta chain was sequenced during a study of early T cells in non-severe SARS-CoV-2 infection. TCRdb called the 5' RACE reads again in MiXCR, with one record for every CDR3 protein. The sample shows some 64,000 distinct CDR3 sequences, around 14% of them seen only once. This CDR3 comprises 15 residues. V lost 4 bases to trimming and J lost 2 bases; unmatched junction nucleotides: 7. Germline V gene data show CDR1 as SGHRS and CDR2 as YFSETQ. Sequencing was performed on whole blood. This TCR derives from an adult who was a healthcare worker with PCR-confirmed SARS-CoV-2 infection or an uninfected control (not recorded which). The rearrangement links TRBV5-1 to TRBJ2-7, with 9 nucleotides matching TRBD1. The CDR3 DNA is TGCGCCAGCAGCCCAGGGACAGGGAAGACCTACGAGCAGTACTTC. Translating gives CASSPGTGKTYEQYF. Full variable domain (missing parts from reference TRBV5-1 and TRBJ2-7): KAGVTQTPRYLIKTRGQQVTLSCSPISGHRSVSWYQQTPGQGLQFLFEYFSETQRNKGNFPGRFSGRQFSNSRSEMNVSTLELGDSALYLCASSPGTGKTYEQYFGPGTRLTVT.